These 21 T cell receptor beta chains were all obtained from the same sample, sequenced in a study of T cells after posttransplantation cyclophosphamide. Libraries were prepared by immunoSEQ multiplex PCR; TCRdb keeps only in-frame clonotypes and omits some of them. The data show some 10,000 clones, with none appearing a single time. Busulfan-fludarabine conditioning, marrow transplant, and cyclophosphamide on days +3 and +4 were administered. Sequencing was performed on PBMCs, taken after allogeneic stem cell transplant with posttransplant cyclophosphamide. These receptors came from a female patient aged 40 to 50 who received an allogeneic stem cell transplant from a related donor, was CMV-positive, and had no GVHD. Some of the T cells may derive from the graft donor.

There are a few counts of this clone. The V and J genes are TRBV9 and TRBJ2-3; D remains unclear. This CDR3 region has 14 residues. V was shortened by 0 bases and J by 0 bases, with 5 bases between the two germline ends. Germline loops: CDR1 SGDLS, CDR2 YYNGEE. The CDR3 region has the DNA TGTGCCAGCAGCGTAGGGGCTAGCACAGATACGCAGTATTTT. This codes for CASSVGASTDTQYF.

Many counts were recorded for this clone. The chain combines TRBV9 with TRBJ2-7; D gene uncertain. The CDR3 covers 15 residues. CDR1 SGDLS and CDR2 YYNGEE come from the germline V gene. CDR3 nucleotides: TGTGTTTGTTTTTTCAAGCAGGAGACGGCATACGAGCAGTACTTC. Amino acids: CVCFFKQETAYEQYF.

This clone was observed at least ten times. This sequence joins TRBV24-1 and TRBJ1-4; 10 bases fit TRBD1. Germline V lookup: CDR1 KGHDR, CDR2 SFDVKD. J was trimmed by 10 bases and V by 5 bases; bases with no gene match: 12. This CDR3 has 16 amino acids. CDR3 loop: CATSAGTGAKIGKLFF. The CDR3, as DNA: TGTGCCACCAGTGCCGGGACAGGGGCGAAGATCGGAAAACTGTTTTTT.

This clone was counted many times. The CDR3 DNA is TGTGCCAGCAGCGTAGGGGATAGGGGCGAGCAGTACTTC. This codes for CASSVGDRGEQYF. This sequence joins TRBV9 and TRBJ2-7; maybe TRBD1 (5 bases). Germline loops: CDR1 SGDLS, CDR2 YYNGEE. CDR3 size: 13 residues. Trimming shortened V by 0 bases and J by 6 bases, and 10 bases separated the two germline ends. The full variable domain, its missing parts supplied by reference TRBV9 and TRBJ2-7, is DSGVTQTPKHLITATGQRVTLRCSPRSGDLSVYWYQQSLDQGLQFLIQYYNGEERAKGNILERFSAQQFPDLHSELNLSSLELGDSALYFCASSVGDRGEQYFGPGTRLTVT.

This clone was recorded many times. The CDR3 here is CASTKDRGIYEQYF. CDR3 sequence (DNA): TGCGCCAGCACCAAGGACAGGGGGATCTACGAGCAGTACTTC. The chain joins TRBV5-1 to TRBJ2-7, with 10 bases that match TRBD1. CDR3 length: 14 residues. V trimming: 6 bases; J trimming: 3 bases; junction bases outside the gene matches: 6. The germline V gene has CDR1 SGHRS and CDR2 YFSETQ.

This clone was recorded a few times. Written as DNA, the CDR3 is TGTGCCAGCAGCGAGCGCCCAGGGCCAAATCAGCCCCAGCATTTT. It translates to CASSERPGPNQPQHF. The chain uses TRBV9 and TRBJ1-5; D may be TRBD1 (5 bases). Germline V gene data show CDR1 as SGDLS and CDR2 as YYNGEE. The CDR3 is 15 amino acids. V gave up 3 bases and J gave up 4 bases, with 14 bases separating them. The complete variable domain, with remaining parts taken from reference TRBV9 and TRBJ1-5, reads DSGVTQTPKHLITATGQRVTLRCSPRSGDLSVYWYQQSLDQGLQFLIQYYNGEERAKGNILERFSAQQFPDLHSELNLSSLELGDSALYFCASSERPGPNQPQHFGDGTRLSIL.

This chain joins TRBV13 and TRBJ2-3, with TRBD2 matching over 10 bases. Germline-derived CDR1 and CDR2 are PRHDT and FYEKMQ (reference sequence). Unmatched junction bases numbered 8, after V lost 5 bases and J lost 3 bases. There are 16 residues in the CDR3. In nucleotides, the CDR3 is TGTGCCAGCAGCGCCCAAATAGCGGGGGGTACAGATACGCAGTATTTT. Translated, it gives CASSAQIAGGTDTQYF. Together with reference TRBV13 and TRBJ2-3, the CDR3 gives the full variable domain: AAGVIQSPRHLIKEKRETATLKCYPIPRHDTVYWYQQGPGQDPQFLISFYEKMQSDKGSIPDRFSAQQFSDYHSELNMSSLELGDSALYFCASSAQIAGGTDTQYFGPGTRLTVL.

There are many counts of this clone. The chain joins TRBV7-3 to TRBJ2-2, with 10 bases fitting TRBD1. V shed 5 bases and J 4 bases; nucleotides not matched to a gene: 4. Germline V CDR1 and CDR2: SGHTA, FQGTGA. CDR3 size: 15 residues. As DNA, the CDR3 is TGTGCCAGCAGCGGACAGGGGGACCTCACCGGGGAGCTGTTTTTT. Translation: CASSGQGDLTGELFF.

Many counts were recorded for this clone. The chain has TRBV5-1 and TRBJ1-2; weak D call: TRBD1 (5 bases). Between the trimmed V and J ends, which lost 2 bases and 3 bases, there was a span of 8 bases. The germline V gene has CDR1 SGHRS and CDR2 YFSETQ. This CDR3 is built from 13 residues. The CDR3 region has the DNA TGCGCCAGCAGCTTAAACAGGCACTATGGCTACACCTTC. The encoded protein is CASSLNRHYGYTF.

This clone has at least ten counts. This chain joins TRBV7-2 and TRBJ1-5, with 7 bases aligning to TRBD1. The CDR3 is 14 residues long. Losses at the gene ends were 5 bases for V and 6 bases for J; bases not matched to a gene: 7. In germline, CDR1 is SGHTA, CDR2 FQGNSA. CDR3 nucleotide sequence: TGTGCCAGCAGCCTTCGACAGGGAACTCAGCCCCAGCATTTT. It codes for CASSLRQGTQPQHF.

This clone was recorded a few times. CDR3 in amino acids: CASSERPAGGGTDTQYF. CDR3 DNA: TGCGCCAGCAGTGAAAGGCCTGCCGGGGGAGGCACAGATACGCAGTATTTT. The chain couples TRBV5-1 to TRBJ2-3; TRBD2 might be the D (6 bases). Per the germline V gene, CDR1 is SGHRS and CDR2 is YFSETQ. Trimming took 5 bases from V and 1 from J, leaving 20 bases between them. This CDR3 spans 17 amino acids. The variable domain in full, completed from reference TRBV5-1 and TRBJ2-3, reads KAGVTQTPRYLIKTRGQQVTLSCSPISGHRSVSWYQQTPGQGLQFLFEYFSETQRNKGNFPGRFSGRQFSNSRSEMNVSTLELGDSALYLCASSERPAGGGTDTQYFGPGTRLTVL.

This clone was counted ten times or more. V usage is TRBV4-1 and J usage is TRBJ2-2; 9 bases are a match to TRBD1. The CDR3 has 14 residues. J gave up 5 bases and V 4 bases, and 2 bases lay outside the gene matches. Germline CDR1 MGHRA, CDR2 YSYEKL. The CDR3 bases are TGCGCCAGCAGCCCAGGGACAGGGACCGGGGAGCTGTTTTTT. As protein: CASSPGTGTGELFF.

This clone occurred many times. The chain employs TRBV24-1 and TRBJ2-7; no definite D call. Trimming stripped 4 bases from V and 0 bases from J, with 6 bases between. The CDR3 spans 13 residues. Germline V gene sequence: CDR1 KGHDR, CDR2 SFDVKD. The CDR3 here is CATSDPSSYEQYF. In DNA form, the CDR3 reads TGTGCCACCAGTGACCCCAGCTCCTACGAGCAGTACTTC.

This clone has a count of ten or more. The rearrangement uses TRBV14 and TRBJ1-1; tentative D call: TRBD1 (5 bases). Per the germline V gene, CDR1 is SGHDN and CDR2 is FVKESK. The CDR3 length is 14 residues. V lost 4 bases, J lost 4 bases, and 13 bases lay in between. The CDR3 DNA reads as TGTGCCAGCAGCCTCACCCAGGGCAGCACTGAAGCTTTCTTT. Its translation: CASSLTQGSTEAFF. The full variable domain, rest sourced from reference TRBV14 and TRBJ1-1, is EAGVTQFPSHSVIEKGQTVTLRCDPISGHDNLYWYRRVMGKEIKFLLHFVKESKQDESGMPNNRFLAERTGGTYSTLKVQPAELEDSGVYFCASSLTQGSTEAFFGQGTRLTVV.

This clone was detected many times. The V call is TRBV4-1, the J call TRBJ1-1; tentative D call: TRBD1 (6 bases). V was cut by 4 bases and J by 1 base, with 16 bases left in between. From germline, CDR1 is MGHRA and CDR2 YSYEKL. The CDR3 runs to 16 residues. For the CDR3, the DNA is TGCGCCAGCAGCCGATTCCGGACAGTTAAGAACACTGAAGCTTTCTTT. Its protein product is CASSRFRTVKNTEAFF.

This clone was counted ten times or more. This chain uses TRBV5-4 with TRBJ2-3, with TRBD1 matching 7 bases. V was pared by 0 bases and J by 6 bases, with 13 bases of the junction left unmatched. In germline, CDR1 is SGHNT, CDR2 YYREEE (reference sequence). The CDR3 length is 17 residues. The CDR3, as DNA: TGTGCCAGCAGCTTGGCTTTACAGGGGCGAGGACTGGATACGCAGTATTTT. Protein: CASSLALQGRGLDTQYF.

The table lists this clone with many counts. This chain connects TRBV19 to TRBJ2-2; D may be TRBD1 (6 bases). CDR3 length equals 15 residues. Trimming cost V 5 bases and J 4 bases, with 14 bases left between them. Germline lookup yields CDR1 LNHDA and CDR2 SQIVND (reference sequence). The CDR3 bases are TGTGCCAGTAGTCCCTGGACAGAATTCACCGGGGAGCTGTTTTTT. Translating gives CASSPWTEFTGELFF.

There are many counts of this clone. V gene TRBV11-2 combines with J gene TRBJ1-1, with 8 bases identical to TRBD1. Germline V gives CDR1 SGHAT, CDR2 FQNNGV. This CDR3 contains 16 residues. The trim removed 4 bases at V and 2 bases at J, leaving 9 bases unmatched. The DNA for the CDR3 is TGTGCCAGCAGCTCCAGGCTGGACAGGGTAAACACTGAAGCTTTCTTT. It translates to CASSSRLDRVNTEAFF.

This clone was seen at least ten times. This chain connects TRBV4-1 to TRBJ1-1; possibly TRBD1 for D (5 bases). Germline V gene data show CDR1 as MGHRA and CDR2 as YSYEKL. V shed 4 bases and J shed 0 bases, with 12 bases lying between them. The CDR3 totals 15 residues. For the CDR3, the DNA is TGCGCCAGCAGCCCGCTGGGGGGTTTGAACACTGAAGCTTTCTTT. Amino acids: CASSPLGGLNTEAFF.

This clone was observed at least ten times. V usage is TRBV6-2 or TRBV6-3 and J usage is TRBJ2-2, with TRBD1 matching 7 bases. This CDR3 contains 14 residues. The ends lost 6 bases at V and 4 bases at J; junction bases unmatched: 5. Germline V CDR1 and CDR2: MNHEY, SVGEGT. For the CDR3, the DNA is TGTGCCAGCAGCCAAGGGACAGTCACCGGGGAGCTGTTTTTT. Translation: CASSQGTVTGELFF.

By its share, this clone is large. The chain links TRBV4-1 to TRBJ2-1, with 7 bases lining up with TRBD1. The V gene's germline CDR1 is MGHRA and CDR2 YSYEKL. The length of the CDR3 is 16 residues. V shed 0 bases, J shed 10 bases, and the junction held 12 bases outside the gene matches. DNA of the CDR3: TGCGCCAGCAGCCAAGATAAAGGGGGCCGGGTAGGAGAGCAGTTCTTC. Translation: CASSQDKGGRVGEQFF.